A single sample is the source of the 15 T cell receptor beta chains below, sequenced in a study of T cell changes during pregnancy in multiple sclerosis (dated by TCRdb to about 2019). Receptor libraries were prepared by the immunoSEQ multiplex PCR assay. The table comes from immuneACCESS by way of TCRdb, which keeps in-frame sequences with V and J called. Part of the clones is missing from these tables; in studies checked, under half for an unresolved V gene and the rest for unknown reasons. Within this sample are around 88,000 clones, with roughly 90% of them counted one time only. The ten largest clones add up to approximately 2.5% of the sample. This sample comprised peripheral blood, obtained in the first trimester of pregnancy. Receptors were obtained from a female donor with multiple sclerosis, enrolled in a pregnancy study.

This clone is a singleton in its sample. The V gene is TRBV9, the J gene TRBJ1-2, with 9 bases matching TRBD1. V lost 0 bases and J lost 4; bases outside the gene matches: 4. This CDR3 spans 15 amino acids. The germline gives CDR1 SGDLS, CDR2 YYNGEE. The chain's CDR3 is CASSVGGTGTYGYTF. Written as DNA, the CDR3 is TGTGCCAGCAGCGTAGGGGGGACAGGGACCTATGGCTACACCTTC.

The chain joins TRBV29-1 to TRBJ2-7, with D tentatively TRBD2 (6 bases). CDR1 and CDR2 from the germline V gene are SQVTM and ANQGSEA. The ends were cut back, 4 bases at V and 3 bases at J, with 13 bases in the middle. The CDR3 length is 13 residues. The CDR3 bases are TGCAGCGTTGGGGGGGAGTACCACTACGAGCAGTACTTC. Translation: CSVGGEYHYEQYF.

The chain couples TRBV18 to TRBJ1-5, with 7 nucleotides matching TRBD1. The CDR3 has 16 amino acids. The V gene end was trimmed by 3 bases and the J gene end by 3 bases; junction bases not matched to a gene: 8. Germline CDR1 KGHSH, CDR2 LQKENI. DNA of the CDR3: TGTGCCAGCTCACCTTCAACAGGGGATCCCAATCAGCCCCAGCATTTT. It yields the protein CASSPSTGDPNQPQHF.

V gene TRBV28 combines with J gene TRBJ1-5, with D unresolved. The CDR3 extends over 16 amino acids. Trimming took off 3 bases at V and 0 bases at J, with 12 bases between the two ends. Germline CDR1 is MDHEN and CDR2 is SYDVKM. CDR3 DNA: TGTGCCAGCAGTTTTGGGTCGGGGAGTAGCAATCAGCCCCAGCATTTT. It encodes CASSFGSGSSNQPQHF. The variable domain in full, completed from reference TRBV28 and TRBJ1-5, reads DVKVTQSSRYLVKRTGEKVFLECVQDMDHENMFWYRQDPGLGLRLIYFSYDVKMKEKGDIPEGYSVSREKKERFSLILESASTNQTSMYLCASSFGSGSSNQPQHFGDGTRLSIL.

This chain links TRBV5-1 with TRBJ1-1, with 8 nucleotides matching TRBD1. The CDR3 totals 13 residues. Trimming removed 7 bases from V and 9 bases from J; junction bases left unmatched: 11. Germline V gene sequence: CDR1 SGHRS, CDR2 YFSETQ. The CDR3 DNA reads as TGCGCCAGCGGAAAAGAGGACAGGGTTCAAGCTTTCTTT. Its protein is CASGKEDRVQAFF.

This chain connects TRBV7-8 to TRBJ1-1; D is perhaps TRBD1 (6 bases). From germline, CDR1 is SGHVS and CDR2 FQNEAQ. The CDR3 is made up of 16 amino acids. With 0 bases removed from V and 0 bases from J, the gap between germline ends came to 11 bases. The CDR3 DNA follows: TGTGCCAGCAGCTTAGCGGAGAGGGGGATGAACACTGAAGCTTTCTTT. This encodes CASSLAERGMNTEAFF.

In DNA form, the CDR3 reads TGTGCCAGCAGTGAATCTCCTTATAGCAATCAGCCCCAGCATTTT. It codes for CASSESPYSNQPQHF. This sequence joins TRBV6-1 and TRBJ1-5; no clear D. The CDR3 covers 15 residues. Germline V lookup: CDR1 MNHNS, CDR2 SASEGT. Trimming left V 2 bases short and J 0 bases short, with 8 bases between.

Comments on this clone: The same CDR3 also results from other DNA sequences found in this sample. The rearrangement links TRBV28 to TRBJ1-4; D unresolved. CDR1 is MDHEN and CDR2 is SYDVKM in the germline V gene. V shed 5 bases and J shed 8 bases, with 15 bases lying between them. The CDR3 is 14 residues long. CDR3: CASSPPGGSEKLFF. DNA of the CDR3: TGTGCCAGCAGTCCCCCGGGCGGGAGCGAAAAACTGTTTTTT.

This clone was seen once. Here the CDR3 reads CASSFSAGGYNEQFF. The CDR3 bases are TGTGCCAGCAGCTTCTCAGCGGGAGGCTACAATGAGCAGTTCTTC. The chain links TRBV5-6 to TRBJ2-1; 9 bases align to TRBD2. CDR1 SGHDT and CDR2 YYEEEE come from the germline V gene. J lost 3 bases, V lost 2 bases, and 3 bases had no gene match. The CDR3 length is 15 residues.

The chain combines TRBV12-5 with TRBJ1-5; D possibly corresponds to TRBD1 (5 bases). V gave up 8 bases and J gave up 0 bases, with 14 bases separating them. Germline assignment: CDR1 LGHNT and CDR2 FRNRAP. CDR3 length: 15 residues. The chain's CDR3 is CASQSQGNSNQPQHF. The CDR3 DNA follows: TGTGCTAGTCAATCCCAGGGAAATAGCAATCAGCCCCAGCATTTT.

The table lists this clone with a count of one. The chain employs TRBV6-6 and TRBJ1-1, with TRBD1 as a possible D gene (5 bases). CDR3 length: 14 amino acids. CDR1 and CDR2 from the germline V gene are MNHNY and SVGAGI (reference sequence). V was trimmed by 8 bases and J by 1 base, leaving 14 bases between them. Here the CDR3 DNA reads TGTGCCAGCGGGGGGGAATCGGAGAACACTGAAGCTTTCTTT. The encoded protein is CASGGESENTEAFF.

The chain is built from TRBV5-1 and TRBJ1-2, with TRBD1 matching over 9 bases. Losses at the gene ends were 4 bases for V and 8 bases for J; bases not matched to a gene: 21. The CDR3 is 18 residues long. The germline CDR1 and CDR2 sequences are SGHRS and YFSETQ. The DNA of the CDR3 is TGCGCCAGCAGCCCCCCTGGGACAGGGCCCTCAGCGGTTAGGGGCTACACCTTC. Amino acid sequence: CASSPPGTGPSAVRGYTF.

V usage is TRBV29-1 and J usage is TRBJ1-2; D not resolved. CDR1 is SQVTM and CDR2 is ANQGSEA in the germline V gene. Trimming shortened V by 4 bases and J by 6 bases, and 12 bases separated the two germline ends. The length of the CDR3 is 12 residues. The CDR3 region is CSVGRVSDGYTF. CDR3 DNA: TGCAGCGTTGGGCGGGTCTCGGATGGCTACACCTTC.

J is TRBJ2-7 and V is TRBV7-3; 7 positions match TRBD1. J gave up 3 bases and V 2 bases, and 7 bases lay outside the gene matches. The CDR3 extends over 15 amino acids. From germline, CDR1 is SGHTA and CDR2 FQGTGA. The CDR3 loop is CASSLADGQDYEQYF. CDR3 DNA: TGTGCCAGCAGCTTAGCCGATGGACAGGACTACGAGCAGTACTTC.

V and J are TRBV5-1 and TRBJ2-2, with D hard to call. Germline CDR1 and CDR2: SGHRS and YFSETQ. CDR3 length equals 13 residues. V was shortened by 6 bases and J by 4 bases, with 10 bases between the two germline ends. CDR3 region: CASTPLTTGELFF. As DNA, the CDR3 is TGCGCCAGCACCCCGCTAACCACCGGGGAGCTGTTTTTT.